Here is one T cell receptor beta chain with its context. Its antigen remains unidentified. This record belongs to a study of PD-1 blockade in classical Hodgkin lymphoma. In the study overall: Nivolumab 3 mg/kg was given intravenously every 2 weeks.

Study-level findings and limits: While CD8+ TCR diversity did not rise significantly by C4D1, CD4+ TCR diversity did. It was among complete responders that baseline diversity resembled that of newly diagnosed patients.

V shed 5 bases, J shed 9 bases, and the junction held 12 bases outside the gene matches. CDR3 length: 15 amino acids. Germline V lookup: CDR1 MNHEY, CDR2 SVGAGI. Sequencing was performed with immunoSEQ multiplex PCR; in TCRdb, only in-frame clones are kept and a portion is missing. The data hold more than 40,000 clones, with around 80% observed a single time. Time point reported: cycle 4 day 1 (C4D1), after about 6 weeks of nivolumab. Every patient had relapsed following autologous stem cell transplantation, and cohorts differed in brentuximab vedotin exposure. Sequences were derived from peripheral blood mononuclear cells (PBMCs), sampled before the fourth cycle of nivolumab. This chain joins TRBV6-5 and TRBJ2-7; TRBD2 aligns across 11 bases. This sequence originates from a human donor with classical Hodgkin lymphoma. The CDR3 loop reads CASSPTLAGGSGQYF. Here the CDR3 DNA reads TGTGCCAGCAGTCCTACCCTAGCGGGGGGCTCGGGGCAGTACTTC.